A selection of T cell receptor beta chains follows, all from one sample in a study of blood T cells in healthy people across ages. One entry per CDR3 protein results from TCRdb running MiXCR on the 5' RACE reads. This sample has around 500,000 distinct CDR3 sequences, with 45% to 55% found just once. The source material was blood. The receptors derive from an elderly man in good health. Each CDR3 is given with its conserved first and last residue. The D gene is left open where the match is weak. The size of a clone is reported for some rows only, either as once, few or many, or as a class for expanded clones.

abundance	j_gene	d_gene	v_gene	CDR3aa	CDR3nt
few	TRBJ1-5	-	TRBV10-3	CAISESTGQPQHF	TGTGCCATCAGTGAGTCGACTGGTCAGCCCCAGCATTTT
-	TRBJ2-4	-	TRBV28	CASSLIVGGPDIQYF	TGTGCCAGCAGTTTAATCGTAGGAGGGCCGGACATTCAGTACTTC
-	TRBJ2-5	-	TRBV5-1	CASSLGRVPPRGNEQYF	TGCGCCAGCAGCTTGGGCAGGGTCCCCCCTCGTGGCAATGAGCAGTACTTC
-	TRBJ2-3	-	TRBV29-1	CSVEVSTDAQYF	TGCAGCGTTGAGGTCAGCACAGATGCGCAGTATTTT
once	TRBJ2-3	-	TRBV9	CASSVAPLEDTQYF	TGTGCCAGCAGCGTTGCCCCGTTAGAGGATACGCAGTATTTT
-	TRBJ2-7	-	TRBV28	CASSFFRRLYEQYF	TGTGCCAGCAGTTTCTTCCGCAGACTCTACGAGCAGTACTTC
few	TRBJ2-1	TRBD2	TRBV25-1	CASGTSVYNEQFF	TGTGCCAGCGGGACTAGCGTGTACAATGAGCAGTTCTTC
-	TRBJ2-7	TRBD1	TRBV10-3	CAISGGTGPSSYEQYF	TGTGCCATCAGTGGGGGGACAGGGCCCTCCTCCTACGAGCAGTACTTC
-	TRBJ2-3	-	TRBV5-1	CASSSPRVSSSTDTQYF	TGCGCCAGCAGCTCTCCTCGGGTGAGCAGTAGCACAGATACGCAGTATTTT
-	TRBJ2-1	-	TRBV6-5	CAGRSAGPYNEQFF	TGTGCCGGCCGTTCGGCGGGTCCCTACAATGAGCAGTTCTTC
-	TRBJ2-6	-	TRBV5-1	CASSLAYIDGGANVLTF	TGCGCCAGCAGCTTGGCCTACATCGATGGGGGGGCCAACGTCCTGACTTTC
once	TRBJ2-7	TRBD1	TRBV7-2	CASSLTGLISEQYF	TGTGCCAGCAGCCTGACAGGGTTGATCTCCGAGCAGTACTTC
few	TRBJ1-2	-	TRBV20-1	CSARDPKATANYGYTF	TGCAGTGCTAGAGATCCAAAGGCAACAGCTAACTATGGCTACACCTTC
-	TRBJ1-2	-	TRBV29-1	CSVEASPDGANYGYTF	TGCAGCGTTGAAGCTTCCCCGGACGGAGCTAACTATGGCTACACCTTC
-	TRBJ2-1	-	TRBV2	CASSEICGRKGYNEQFF	TGTGCCAGCAGTGAAATTTGTGGGAGGAAAGGGTACAATGAGCAGTTCTTC
-	TRBJ1-5	-	TRBV7-2	CASRVDTLEPQHF	TGTGCCAGCAGGGTCGACACGTTGGAGCCCCAGCATTTT
once	TRBJ1-4	TRBD1	TRBV9	CASSSSGTGVTTNEKLFF	TGTGCCAGCAGCTCCTCCGGGACAGGGGTAACAACTAATGAAAAACTGTTTTTT
-	TRBJ2-7	-	TRBV6-6	CASSDSDSSYEQYF	TGTGCCAGCAGTGATTCTGACAGCTCCTACGAGCAGTACTTC
-	TRBJ1-1	TRBD1	TRBV27	CASSVGTARRDTEAFF	TGTGCCAGCAGTGTCGGGACAGCCCGACGGGACACTGAAGCTTTCTTT
-	TRBJ1-2	-	TRBV5-1	CASSVDLGANGYTF	TGCGCCAGCAGCGTGGATCTGGGAGCCAATGGCTACACCTTC
-	TRBJ2-7	-	TRBV7-9	CASSLNGPQETRYF	TGTGCCAGCAGCTTAAATGGGCCCCAAGAGACCCGGTACTTC
-	TRBJ2-7	-	TRBV6-6	CASRPHPGGDYNEQYF	TGTGCCAGTAGGCCCCATCCCGGGGGTGACTACAATGAGCAGTACTTC
many	TRBJ2-7	TRBD2	TRBV7-6	CASSSRTSGSYEQYF	TGTGCCAGCAGCTCCCGGACTAGCGGGAGCTACGAGCAGTACTTC
-	TRBJ1-1	-	TRBV6-2/TRBV6-3	CASSRQVAGHDTEAFF	TGTGCCAGCAGCCGACAGGTGGCAGGTCATGACACTGAAGCTTTCTTT
few	TRBJ2-7	TRBD2	TRBV12-3/TRBV12-4	CASSLTSGRGYEQYF	TGTGCCAGCAGCCTAACTAGCGGGAGGGGCTACGAGCAGTACTTC
-	TRBJ1-5	-	TRBV6-2/TRBV6-3	CASSYDPLPNQPQHF	TGTGCCAGCAGTTACGATCCCCTTCCCAATCAGCCCCAGCATTTT
few	TRBJ2-1	TRBD2	TRBV6-6	CAIALAGGVFGGEQFF	TGTGCCATCGCCCTAGCGGGAGGCGTCTTCGGGGGTGAGCAGTTCTTC
-	TRBJ1-2	TRBD1	TRBV2	CASSERDRGLLHYGYTF	TGTGCCAGCAGTGAAAGGGACAGGGGGTTGCTCCACTATGGCTACACCTTC
few	TRBJ2-3	TRBD2	TRBV7-2	CASSLRTSGRARPTDTQYF	TGTGCCAGCAGCTTACGGACTAGCGGGAGGGCAAGACCCACAGATACGCAGTATTTT
-	TRBJ2-3	TRBD2	TRBV10-3	CAISESAGGRATDTQYF	TGTGCCATCAGTGAGTCGGCGGGCGGGAGGGCCACAGATACGCAGTATTTT
-	TRBJ1-4	-	TRBV20-1	CSARDRQRATSEKLFF	TGCAGTGCTAGAGACCGACAGAGGGCTACTAGTGAAAAACTGTTTTTT
-	TRBJ2-1	TRBD2	TRBV2	CASRLGTSGNNEQFF	TGTGCCAGCAGGCTCGGGACTAGCGGAAACAATGAGCAGTTCTTC
few	TRBJ1-5	-	TRBV20-1	CSAGGFYSNQPQHF	TGCAGTGCTGGGGGGTTTTATAGCAATCAGCCCCAGCATTTT
few	TRBJ2-1	TRBD2	TRBV20-1	CSARDPAGAAYNEQFF	TGCAGTGCTAGAGATCCAGCGGGGGCCGCCTACAATGAGCAGTTCTTC
few	TRBJ2-5	TRBD1	TRBV6-6	CASSYLAGGGETQYF	TGTGCCAGCAGTTACCTGGCAGGGGGCGGAGAGACCCAGTACTTC
-	TRBJ2-7	TRBD1	TRBV12-3/TRBV12-4	CASSLGRTGIPYEQYF	TGTGCCAGCAGTTTAGGGAGGACAGGGATCCCCTACGAGCAGTACTTC
-	TRBJ1-5	-	TRBV21-1	CASSVPATGGSLGNQPQHF	TGTGCCAGCAGCGTACCGGCCACAGGGGGATCTTTGGGGAATCAGCCCCAGCATTTT
-	TRBJ1-4	-	TRBV2	CASSEYAATNEKLFF	TGTGCCAGCAGTGAATACGCAGCAACTAATGAAAAACTGTTTTTT
-	TRBJ2-3	TRBD2	TRBV9	CASSPETSQIGDTQYF	TGTGCCAGCAGCCCTGAGACTAGCCAAATCGGGGATACGCAGTATTTT
-	TRBJ2-7	-	TRBV4-3	CASSQARSGTLNGYEQYF	TGCGCCAGCAGCCAAGCTCGCTCCGGGACACTCAACGGATACGAGCAGTACTTC
-	TRBJ2-3	-	TRBV9	CASSVVDSGLSTDTQYF	TGTGCCAGCAGCGTAGTGGATAGCGGCCTAAGCACAGATACGCAGTATTTT
-	TRBJ2-1	-	TRBV7-8	CASSPQGRDEQFF	TGTGCCAGCAGCCCCCAGGGTAGGGATGAGCAGTTCTTC
many	TRBJ2-1	TRBD2	TRBV9	CASSVGSGRSNEQFF	TGTGCCAGCAGCGTAGGGAGCGGGAGGTCCAATGAGCAGTTCTTC
-	TRBJ2-3	-	TRBV12-3/TRBV12-4	CASSLNRLGGTDTQYF	TGTGCCAGCAGTTTAAATCGGCTAGGGGGCACAGATACGCAGTATTTT
few	TRBJ2-7	TRBD1	TRBV7-9	CASSQRTGTGEQYF	TGTGCCAGCAGCCAGAGGACAGGGACGGGCGAGCAGTACTTC
-	TRBJ2-6	-	TRBV4-2	CASSERVGANVLTF	TGTGCCAGCAGCGAAAGGGTCGGGGCCAACGTCCTGACTTTC
many	TRBJ1-2	-	TRBV6-6	CASSSQDVGYTF	TGTGCCAGCAGTTCCCAGGACGTTGGCTACACCTTC
few	TRBJ2-5	-	TRBV4-3	CASSQDSGETQYF	TGCGCCAGCAGCCAAGACAGTGGAGAGACCCAGTACTTC
-	TRBJ2-1	-	TRBV28	CASSTQQGSVQFF	TGTGCCAGCAGTACCCAACAGGGTAGTGTGCAGTTCTTC
once	TRBJ2-3	-	TRBV5-6	CASSFDNRDTQYF	TGTGCCAGCAGCTTTGACAATAGGGATACGCAGTATTTT
-	TRBJ2-7	TRBD2	TRBV4-3	CASSQDPRTSGGVRYEQYF	TGCGCCAGCAGCCAAGATCCTCGGACTAGCGGGGGGGTACGCTACGAGCAGTACTTC
once	TRBJ2-1	TRBD1	TRBV24-1	CATSDFRARGTGGRNEQFF	TGTGCCACCAGTGATTTTCGGGCCCGGGGGACAGGGGGTAGAAATGAGCAGTTCTTC
-	TRBJ1-1	TRBD1	TRBV6-1	CASRRAGQGAPNTEAFF	TGTGCCAGCAGGAGAGCGGGACAGGGGGCCCCGAACACTGAAGCTTTCTTT
-	TRBJ2-1	-	TRBV9	CASSVSGTYNEQFF	TGTGCCAGTAGCGTTTCCGGGACATACAATGAGCAGTTCTTC